The 26 T cell receptor beta chains presented below share a single source sample, sequenced in a study of blood T cell repertoires in COVID-19. Generated by immunoSEQ multiplex PCR, the TCRdb table keeps only in-frame clones and is missing some. The table has 110,000 or so clones, about 88% seen once; the top ten hold 6.5% to 10%. The sample was peripheral blood. All receptors come from a woman aged 70-85 years who had recovered from COVID-19.

The rearrangement joins TRBV7-6 to TRBJ2-1, with 11 bases matching TRBD2. The V gene end was trimmed by 5 bases and the J gene end by 0 bases; junction bases not matched to a gene: 9. In germline, CDR1 is SGHVS, CDR2 FNYEAQ. This CDR3 contains 18 residues. CDR3 nucleotide sequence: TGTGCCAGCAGCGAAGACTTAGCGGGGGGGGGCTCCTACAATGAGCAGTTCTTC. This translates into CASSEDLAGGGSYNEQFF.

Written as DNA, the CDR3 is TGTGCCAGCACCCCGGGACAGGGGGGCGAGCAGTACTTC. Its translation is CASTPGQGGEQYF. The rearrangement uses TRBV3-1 (or the pseudogene TRBV3-2) and TRBJ2-7; 11 bases agree with TRBD1. The germline V gene has CDR1 LGHDT and CDR2 YNNKEL (reference sequence). The CDR3 is 13 amino acids. Trimming removed 7 bases from V and 6 bases from J; junction bases left unmatched: 5.

The chain uses TRBV24-1 and TRBJ2-5; D perhaps matches TRBD2 (6 bases). Germline lookup yields CDR1 KGHDR and CDR2 SFDVKD. With 3 bases removed from V and 7 bases from J, the gap between germline ends came to 17 bases. The CDR3 length is 15 residues. CDR3 nucleotide sequence: TGTGCCACCAGTGATCCCCGGACTGGGCGGGGGACCCAGTACTTC. It encodes CATSDPRTGRGTQYF.

This sequence joins TRBV28 and TRBJ2-1, with 10 bases aligning to TRBD2. The CDR3 totals 20 residues. CDR1 and CDR2 from the germline V gene are MDHEN and SYDVKM. V trimming: 3 bases; J trimming: 0 bases; junction bases outside the gene matches: 14. The CDR3 loop is CASSFYPLGLAISSYNEQFF. In DNA, the CDR3 is TGTGCCAGCAGTTTTTACCCTCTGGGACTAGCGATAAGCTCCTACAATGAGCAGTTCTTC.

This chain connects TRBV4-2 to TRBJ1-4, with D hard to call. The CDR3 runs 19 residues. V shed 4 bases and J shed 0 bases, with 21 bases lying between them. Germline V CDR1 and CDR2: LGHNA, YNFKEQ. The CDR3: CASSLATRRSSATNEKLFF. CDR3 in DNA: TGTGCCAGCAGCCTCGCCACCCGACGGAGTTCAGCAACTAATGAAAAACTGTTTTTT.

The CDR3 sequence: CASSLDRAGNTIYF. DNA of the CDR3: TGTGCCAGCAGCTTGGACAGGGCAGGCAACACCATATATTTT. The chain couples TRBV5-4 to TRBJ1-3; tentatively, D is TRBD1 (6 bases). Per the germline V gene, CDR1 is SGHNT and CDR2 is YYREEE (reference sequence). This CDR3 has 14 residues. Trimming stripped 0 bases from V and 7 bases from J, with 11 bases between.

The chain is built from TRBV7-3 and TRBJ2-2, with D perhaps matching TRBD2 (6 bases). Trimming took off 5 bases at V and 10 bases at J, with 20 bases between the two ends. CDR1 SGHTA and CDR2 FQGTGA come from the germline V gene. This CDR3 spans 15 amino acids. The CDR3: CASSPVGSRDEELFF. CDR3 coding DNA: TGTGCCAGCAGCCCAGTCGGGAGCAGGGATGAGGAGCTGTTTTTT.

The V and J genes are TRBV5-6 and TRBJ1-6; TRBD1 aligns across 7 bases. The CDR3 has 14 residues. CDR1 is SGHDT and CDR2 is YYEEEE in the germline V gene. With V trimmed by 6 bases and J by 8 bases, 8 bases remained unmatched. This CDR3 is CASTRQGVYSPLHF. The DNA of the CDR3 is TGTGCCAGCACCCGCCAGGGGGTTTATTCACCCCTCCACTTT.

CDR3 DNA: TGTGCCAGCAGTGAAGGGAACAGGGCGAACTATGGCTACACCTTC. It is translated as CASSEGNRANYGYTF. The chain has TRBV2 and TRBJ1-2; perhaps TRBD1 as D (6 bases). The CDR3 sequence is 15 residues long. Trimming cost V 1 base and J 2 bases, with 11 bases left between them. Per germline, CDR1 SNHLY and CDR2 FYNNEI.

This clone was recorded once. This chain joins TRBV10-3 and TRBJ1-2, with 8 bases aligning to TRBD1. This CDR3 contains 14 residues. V lost 7 bases and J lost 5; bases outside the gene matches: 9. Germline V gene data show CDR1 as ENHRY and CDR2 as SYGVKD. This CDR3 is CAINSGGGRYGYTF. CDR3 nucleotides: TGTGCCATCAATTCAGGGGGCGGAAGGTATGGCTACACCTTC.

The rearrangement links TRBV6-6 to TRBJ1-6, with unresolved D. CDR3 length: 14 amino acids. The V gene's germline CDR1 is MNHNY and CDR2 SVGAGI (reference sequence). Trimming took 6 bases from V and 7 from J, leaving 13 bases between them. DNA of the CDR3: TGTGCCAGCAGCTACAGCGCGGCAAATTCACCCCTCCACTTT. This encodes CASSYSAANSPLHF.

This clone was seen a single time. The chain employs TRBV7-2 and TRBJ1-6; tentatively, D is TRBD1 (5 bases). V was shortened by 2 bases and J by 5 bases, with 10 bases between the two germline ends. The V gene's germline CDR1 is SGHTA and CDR2 FQGNSA. There are 15 residues in the CDR3. CDR3 nucleotide sequence: TGTGCCAGCAGCTTATCACAGGCACATAATTCACCCCTCCACTTT. Protein product: CASSLSQAHNSPLHF.

The gene calls are TRBV14 and TRBJ2-7, with 7 bases matching TRBD1. The CDR3 runs to 14 residues. V lost 4 bases, J lost 0 bases, and 3 bases stayed unmatched. Per germline, CDR1 SGHDN and CDR2 FVKESK. The CDR3 DNA reads TGTGCCAGCAGCCGGACAGGACGCTCCTACGAGCAGTACTTC. Amino acids: CASSRTGRSYEQYF.

This chain joins TRBV5-3 and TRBJ1-2; possible D gene TRBD1, 6 bases. TRBV5-3 is noted as an ORF with a role that remains uncertain. Trimming pared 8 bases from V and 5 bases from J, leaving 10 bases between. This CDR3 comprises 11 residues. The CDR3 is CARGGGYGYTF. CDR3 nucleotides: TGTGCCAGGGGAGGGGGGTATGGCTACACCTTC.

J is TRBJ2-1 and V is TRBV24-1; 7 bases match TRBD2. Germline-derived CDR1 and CDR2 are KGHDR and SFDVKD. CDR3 size: 15 residues. The ends lost 3 bases at V and 4 bases at J; junction bases unmatched: 5. CDR3 bases: TGTGCCACCAGTGATGCGGCGGGAGCTTACAATGAGCAGTTCTTC. Protein sequence: CATSDAAGAYNEQFF.

The chain uses TRBV6-5 and TRBJ2-1, with D unclear. Deletions cut 7 bases from V and 0 bases from J, with 13 bases between. The CDR3 covers 15 residues. Germline V CDR1 and CDR2: MNHEY, SVGAGI. CDR3 amino acids: CASTITVSSYNEQFF. CDR3 sequence (DNA): TGTGCCAGCACTATAACCGTAAGCTCCTACAATGAGCAGTTCTTC.

CDR3 coding DNA: TGCGCCAGCAGCTTGGGGACAGGGGTCACTGAAGCTTTCTTT. This encodes CASSLGTGVTEAFF. The chain links TRBV5-1 to TRBJ1-1, with TRBD1 matching 9 bases. There are 14 residues in the CDR3. Germline assignment: CDR1 SGHRS and CDR2 YFSETQ. With 0 bases clipped from V and 4 bases from J, the junction kept 1 base outside the gene matches.

This clone was seen just once. V is TRBV27 and J is TRBJ2-3; weak D call: TRBD1 (6 bases). V was clipped by 5 bases and J by 3 bases, with 12 bases between them. The CDR3 sequence is 14 residues long. The V gene's germline CDR1 is MNHEY and CDR2 SMNVEV (reference sequence). This CDR3 reads CASSISRGTDTQYF. The CDR3 DNA sequence: TGTGCCAGCAGTATCAGTAGGGGGACAGATACGCAGTATTTT.

The chain has TRBV6-1 and TRBJ2-5; the D is unclear. The CDR3 is 13 amino acids. The germline V and J ends were trimmed by 3 bases and 5 bases, with 10 bases remaining between them. Germline V gene sequence: CDR1 MNHNS, CDR2 SASEGT. DNA of the CDR3: TGTGCCAGCAGTGATGATTTTCGGGAGACCCAGTACTTC. The encoded protein is CASSDDFRETQYF.

The rearrangement joins TRBV28 to TRBJ1-4; 8 nucleotides line up with TRBD1. Germline CDR1 MDHEN, CDR2 SYDVKM. V lost 6 bases and J lost 8; bases outside the gene matches: 14. The CDR3 contains 16 residues. CDR3 bases: TGTGCCAGCAGCCGAATACTGGGGACAGGAGGGGAAAAACTGTTTTTT. As protein: CASSRILGTGGEKLFF.

This clone was seen just once. The chain joins TRBV5-1 to TRBJ2-7, with D perhaps matching TRBD1 (5 bases). V lost 1 base, J lost 6 bases, and 8 bases lay in between. The germline V gene encodes CDR1 SGHRS and CDR2 YFSETQ. This CDR3 comprises 12 residues. DNA for the CDR3: TGCGCCAGCAGCTTGACAGGTGCCGAGCAGTACTTC. Protein product: CASSLTGAEQYF.

This chain links TRBV4-1 with TRBJ2-1; no definite D call. Germline CDR1 reads MGHRA; CDR2 reads YSYEKL. V lost 4 bases and J lost 0, with 10 bases in between. The length of the CDR3 is 15 residues. CDR3 region: CASSPEPSSYNEQFF. The CDR3 bases are TGCGCCAGCAGCCCGGAGCCTAGCTCCTACAATGAGCAGTTCTTC.

V is TRBV28 and J is TRBJ1-5; the D gene is possibly TRBD1 (6 bases). Trimming left V 6 bases short and J 6 bases short, with 9 bases between. The CDR3 length is 12 residues. The germline V gene has CDR1 MDHEN and CDR2 SYDVKM. The DNA for the CDR3 is TGTGCCAGCAGGGAACAGGGTCAGCCCCAGCATTTT. Translation gives CASREQGQPQHF. The variable domain in full, with the rest retrieved from reference TRBV28 and TRBJ1-5, is DVKVTQSSRYLVKRTGEKVFLECVQDMDHENMFWYRQDPGLGLRLIYFSYDVKMKEKGDIPEGYSVSREKKERFSLILESASTNQTSMYLCASREQGQPQHFGDGTRLSIL.

The chain recombines TRBV18 with TRBJ1-1; 10 bases are a match to TRBD1. V trimming: 3 bases; J trimming: 0 bases; junction bases outside the gene matches: 4. Germline CDR1 is KGHSH and CDR2 is LQKENI. This CDR3 comprises 16 residues. The CDR3 region has the DNA TGTGCCAGCTCACCCCGACAGGGGGCTATGAACACTGAAGCTTTCTTT. Its translation is CASSPRQGAMNTEAFF.

The chain couples TRBV19 to TRBJ1-1; D perhaps matches TRBD1 (5 bases). CDR1 LNHDA and CDR2 SQIVND come from the germline V gene (reference sequence). Trimming pared 5 bases from V and 5 bases from J, leaving 12 bases between. CDR3 length equals 13 residues. CDR3 nucleotides: TGTGCCAGTAGTCGACAGAGACTGACTGAAGCTTTCTTT. It codes for CASSRQRLTEAFF.

The rearrangement uses TRBV2 and TRBJ2-5; 7 bases are a match to TRBD2. Germline values: CDR1 SNHLY, CDR2 FYNNEI. This CDR3 contains 14 residues. Unmatched junction bases numbered 8, after V lost 5 bases and J lost 5 bases. The CDR3 sequence: CASSRPQGGETQYF. CDR3 in DNA: TGTGCCAGCAGTCGTCCTCAGGGAGGGGAGACCCAGTACTTC.